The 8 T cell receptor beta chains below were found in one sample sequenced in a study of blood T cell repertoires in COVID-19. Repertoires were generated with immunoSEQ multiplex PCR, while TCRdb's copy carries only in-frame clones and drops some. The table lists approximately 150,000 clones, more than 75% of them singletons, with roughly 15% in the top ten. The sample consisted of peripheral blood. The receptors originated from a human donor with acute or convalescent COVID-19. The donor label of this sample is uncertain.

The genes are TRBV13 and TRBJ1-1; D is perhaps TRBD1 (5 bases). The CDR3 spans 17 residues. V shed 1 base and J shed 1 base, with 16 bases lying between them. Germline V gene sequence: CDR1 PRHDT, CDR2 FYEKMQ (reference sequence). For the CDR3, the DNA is TGTGCCAGCAGCTTAGCTAGGCCGGGACTGGCGAACACTGAAGCTTTCTTT. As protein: CASSLARPGLANTEAFF.

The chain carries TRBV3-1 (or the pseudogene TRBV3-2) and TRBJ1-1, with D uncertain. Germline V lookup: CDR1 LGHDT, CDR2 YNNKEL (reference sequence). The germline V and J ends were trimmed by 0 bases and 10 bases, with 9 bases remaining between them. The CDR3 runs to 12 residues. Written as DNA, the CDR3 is TGTGCCAGCAGCCAAGAGGAGGGTTCAGCTTTCTTT. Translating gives CASSQEEGSAFF.

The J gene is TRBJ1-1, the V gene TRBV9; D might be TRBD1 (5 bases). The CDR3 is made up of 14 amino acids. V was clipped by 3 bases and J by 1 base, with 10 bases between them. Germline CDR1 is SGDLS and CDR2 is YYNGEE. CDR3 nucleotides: TGTGCCAGCAGCGCCCACCAGGGGAACACTGAAGCTTTCTTT. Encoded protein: CASSAHQGNTEAFF.

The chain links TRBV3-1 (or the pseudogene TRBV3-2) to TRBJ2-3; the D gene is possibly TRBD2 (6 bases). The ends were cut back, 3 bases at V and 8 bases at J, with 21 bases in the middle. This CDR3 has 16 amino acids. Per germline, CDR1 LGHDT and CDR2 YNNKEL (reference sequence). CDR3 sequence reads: CASSQGGPAAAATQYF. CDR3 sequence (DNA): TGTGCCAGCAGCCAGGGAGGCCCAGCGGCCGCCGCTACGCAGTATTTT.

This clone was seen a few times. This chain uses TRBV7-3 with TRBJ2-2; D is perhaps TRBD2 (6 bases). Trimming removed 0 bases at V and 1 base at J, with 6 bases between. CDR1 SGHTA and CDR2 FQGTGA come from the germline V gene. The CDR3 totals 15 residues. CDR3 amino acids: CASSLTEGNTGELFF. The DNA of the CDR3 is TGTGCCAGCAGCTTAACGGAGGGGAACACCGGGGAGCTGTTTTTT.

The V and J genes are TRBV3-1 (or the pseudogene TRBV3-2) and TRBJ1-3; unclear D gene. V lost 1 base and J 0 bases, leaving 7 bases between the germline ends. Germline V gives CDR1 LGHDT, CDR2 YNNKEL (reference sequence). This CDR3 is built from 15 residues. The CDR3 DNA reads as TGTGCCAGCAGCCAAGTTCCAGGCTCTGGAAACACCATATATTTT. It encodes CASSQVPGSGNTIYF.

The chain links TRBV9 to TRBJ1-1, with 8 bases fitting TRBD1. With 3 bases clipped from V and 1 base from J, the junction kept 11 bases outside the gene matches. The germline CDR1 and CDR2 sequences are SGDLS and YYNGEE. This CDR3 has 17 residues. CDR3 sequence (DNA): TGTGCCAGCAGCGCCCAACCGGGACAGGCGCCGAACACTGAAGCTTTCTTT. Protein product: CASSAQPGQAPNTEAFF.

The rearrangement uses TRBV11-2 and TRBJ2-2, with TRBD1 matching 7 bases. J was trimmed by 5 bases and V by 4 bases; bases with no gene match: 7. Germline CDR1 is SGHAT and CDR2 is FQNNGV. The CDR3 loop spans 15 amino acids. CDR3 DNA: TGTGCCAGCAGCTCGGGGACAGTCTCTACCGGGGAGCTGTTTTTT. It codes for CASSSGTVSTGELFF.